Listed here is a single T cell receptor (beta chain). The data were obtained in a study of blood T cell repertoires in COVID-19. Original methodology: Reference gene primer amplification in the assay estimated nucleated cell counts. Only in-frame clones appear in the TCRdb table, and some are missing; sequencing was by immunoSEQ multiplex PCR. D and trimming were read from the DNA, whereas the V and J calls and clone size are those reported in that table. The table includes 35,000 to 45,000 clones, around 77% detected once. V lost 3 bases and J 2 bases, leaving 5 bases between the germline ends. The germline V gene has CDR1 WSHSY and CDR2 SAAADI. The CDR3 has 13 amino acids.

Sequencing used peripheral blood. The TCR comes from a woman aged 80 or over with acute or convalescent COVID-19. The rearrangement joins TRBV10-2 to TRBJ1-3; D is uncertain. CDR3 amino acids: CASSEGAGNTIYF. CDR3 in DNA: TGCGCCAGCAGTGAAGGAGCTGGAAACACCATATATTTT.